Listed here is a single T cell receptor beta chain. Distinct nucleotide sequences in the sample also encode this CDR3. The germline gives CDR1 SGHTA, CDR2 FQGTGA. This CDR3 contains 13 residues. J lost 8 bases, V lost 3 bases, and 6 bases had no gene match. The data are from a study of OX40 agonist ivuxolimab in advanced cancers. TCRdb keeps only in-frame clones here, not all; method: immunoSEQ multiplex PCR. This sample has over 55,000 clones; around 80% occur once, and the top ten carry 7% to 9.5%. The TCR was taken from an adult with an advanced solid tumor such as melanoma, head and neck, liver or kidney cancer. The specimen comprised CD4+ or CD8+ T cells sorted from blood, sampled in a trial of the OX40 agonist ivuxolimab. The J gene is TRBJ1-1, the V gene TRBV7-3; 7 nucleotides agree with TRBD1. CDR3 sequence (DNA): TGTGCCAGCAGCTTCAGACAGGGCACCGAAGCTTTCTTT. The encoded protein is CASSFRQGTEAFF. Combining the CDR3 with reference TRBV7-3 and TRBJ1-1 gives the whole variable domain GAGVSQTPSNKVTEKGKYVELRCDPISGHTALYWYRQSLGQGPEFLIYFQGTGAADDSGLPNDRFFAVRPEGSVSTLKIQRTERGDSAVYLCASSFRQGTEAFFGQGTRLTVV.